Each of the 22 T cell receptor beta chains below was sequenced from the same sample in a study of T cell responses to AZD1222 COVID-19 vaccine. The table came from immunoSEQ multiplex PCR; TCRdb's copy has only in-frame clones and leaves some out. The sample lists about 190,000 clones; 85% to 95% were seen once. This sample comprised peripheral blood, obtained on day 0 of AZD1222 vaccination. These receptors all come from an adult in good health.

The chain is built from TRBV3-1 (or the pseudogene TRBV3-2) and TRBJ1-1; TRBD1 is a possible D gene (5 bases). CDR3 size: 15 residues. V dropped 1 base and J dropped 6 bases, with 15 bases sitting between them. The germline gives CDR1 LGHDT, CDR2 YNNKEL (reference sequence). DNA for the CDR3: TGTGCCAGCAGCCAAGTGGGGGGTATGGGCGCTGAAGCTTTCTTT. Protein sequence: CASSQVGGMGAEAFF.

This chain links TRBV5-4 with TRBJ2-3, with D unclear. This CDR3 region has 12 residues. Germline V gives CDR1 SGHNT, CDR2 YYREEE (reference sequence). V lost 4 bases to trimming and J lost 7 bases, with 10 bases between them. The CDR3: CASSPQANTQYF. The CDR3, as DNA: TGTGCCAGCAGCCCGCAGGCGAATACGCAGTATTTT.

The chain couples TRBV7-8 to TRBJ2-5, with D tentatively TRBD1 (5 bases). Trimming left V 5 bases short and J 5 bases short, with 18 bases between. Germline CDR1 reads SGHVS; CDR2 reads FQNEAQ. There are 15 residues in the CDR3. This chain's CDR3 is CASSPGQLIWETQYF. The CDR3 nucleotides are TGTGCCAGCAGCCCAGGACAACTCATCTGGGAGACCCAGTACTTC.

This chain links TRBV3-1 (or the pseudogene TRBV3-2) with TRBJ1-4; D may be TRBD1 (6 bases). Per the germline V gene, CDR1 is LGHDT and CDR2 is YNNKEL (reference sequence). The CDR3 is 14 residues long. Trimming cost V 3 bases and J 5 bases, with 10 bases left between them. Written as DNA, the CDR3 is TGTGCCAGCAGCCACGCGGACAGAAATGAAAAACTGTTTTTT. It encodes CASSHADRNEKLFF.

V usage is TRBV5-1 and J usage is TRBJ2-2; tentatively, D is TRBD1 (6 bases). The CDR3 is 15 amino acids. Trimming removed 5 bases at V and 0 bases at J, with 11 bases between. CDR1 and CDR2 (germline): SGHRS, YFSETQ. The CDR3 region has the DNA TGCGCCAGCAGGGGTGGACAGCCGAACACCGGGGAGCTGTTTTTT. The encoded protein is CASRGGQPNTGELFF.

This chain uses TRBV7-9 with TRBJ2-1, with D possibly being TRBD2 (7 bases). Trimming took 1 base from V and 3 from J, leaving 13 bases between them. Germline values: CDR1 SEHNR, CDR2 FQNEAQ (reference sequence). The CDR3 covers 16 residues. The CDR3 loop reads CASSLGGGAVYNEQFF. DNA for the CDR3: TGTGCCAGCAGCTTAGGAGGGGGGGCCGTCTACAATGAGCAGTTCTTC.

This chain joins TRBV5-6 and TRBJ1-2, with 7 nucleotides matching TRBD1. Germline V lookup: CDR1 SGHDT, CDR2 YYEEEE. The CDR3 has 14 amino acids. The trim removed 3 bases at V and 4 bases at J, leaving 6 bases unmatched. CDR3 nucleotide sequence: TGTGCCAGCAGCTCGGGGACAGCCCTCTATGGCTACACCTTC. This encodes CASSSGTALYGYTF.

The rearrangement uses TRBV10-3 and TRBJ1-1; 7 bases are a match to TRBD1. Germline lookup yields CDR1 ENHRY and CDR2 SYGVKD. The trim removed 4 bases at V and 0 bases at J, leaving 5 bases unmatched. The CDR3 is made up of 15 amino acids. The CDR3 reads CAISARQGLNTEAFF. The CDR3 coding sequence is TGTGCCATCAGTGCCCGACAGGGCCTGAACACTGAAGCTTTCTTT.

V and J are TRBV19 and TRBJ1-5, with 7 positions matching TRBD1. Losses at the gene ends were 6 bases for V and 6 bases for J; bases not matched to a gene: 17. The CDR3 is 17 amino acids. Germline V gene sequence: CDR1 LNHDA, CDR2 SQIVND (reference sequence). CDR3: CASRNTGAPPGIQPQHF. CDR3 coding DNA: TGTGCCAGTAGAAACACAGGGGCCCCACCCGGGATTCAGCCCCAGCATTTT.

The chain uses TRBV5-6 and TRBJ2-6; D is uncertain. The CDR3 is 16 amino acids. The germline CDR1 and CDR2 sequences are SGHDT and YYEEEE. The V gene lost 1 base and the J gene lost 0 bases, with 8 bases spanning the gap. CDR3 coding DNA: TGTGCCAGCAGCTTGCAACGCAACTCTGGGGCCAACGTCCTGACTTTC. Translated, it gives CASSLQRNSGANVLTF.

The rearrangement uses TRBV5-4 and TRBJ2-3; 8 bases agree with TRBD2. Germline loops: CDR1 SGHNT, CDR2 YYREEE (reference sequence). The CDR3 contains 16 residues. V trimming: 1 base; J trimming: 5 bases; junction bases outside the gene matches: 9. CDR3 nucleotides: TGTGCCAGCAGCTTGAGGAGAGCGGGGGAAGGAGATACGCAGTATTTT. It codes for CASSLRRAGEGDTQYF.

This rearrangement joins TRBV5-4 to TRBJ1-5; possibly TRBD1 for D (6 bases). CDR1 SGHNT and CDR2 YYREEE come from the germline V gene (reference sequence). CDR3 size: 15 residues. Trimming cost V 1 base and J 5 bases, with 13 bases left between them. Here the CDR3 reads CASSLNPQGDQPQHF. CDR3 sequence (DNA): TGTGCCAGCAGCTTGAACCCACAGGGAGATCAGCCCCAGCATTTT. Filled out from reference TRBV5-4 and TRBJ1-5, the complete variable domain reads ETGVTQSPTHLIKTRGQQVTLRCSSQSGHNTVSWYQQALGQGPQFIFQYYREEENGRGNFPPRFSGLQFPNYSSELNVNALELDDSALYLCASSLNPQGDQPQHFGDGTRLSIL.

V gene TRBV6-5 combines with J gene TRBJ2-5; D may be TRBD1 or TRBD2 (6 bases each). With 6 bases removed from V and 5 bases from J, the gap between germline ends came to 19 bases. The length of the CDR3 is 15 residues. CDR1 and CDR2 (germline): MNHEY, SVGAGI. Written as DNA, the CDR3 is TGTGCCAGCAGCCTCCAGGGGTCGGGGGTTGAGACCCAGTACTTC. Translating it yields CASSLQGSGVETQYF.

The gene calls are TRBV10-3 and TRBJ1-5; possible D gene TRBD1, 5 bases. CDR3 length: 15 amino acids. The V gene's germline CDR1 is ENHRY and CDR2 SYGVKD. The V and J ends lost 0 bases and 7 bases respectively, with 13 bases between them. The CDR3 DNA reads TGTGCCATCAGTGAGTCGTTGGGCGCAGGGCAGCCCCAGCATTTT. Translating gives CAISESLGAGQPQHF.

The chain combines TRBV6-5 with TRBJ2-5; D uncertain. CDR1 MNHEY and CDR2 SVGAGI come from the germline V gene. This CDR3 is built from 14 residues. Between the trimmed V and J ends, which lost 6 bases and 5 bases, there was a span of 16 bases. The CDR3 DNA reads as TGTGCCAGCAGACCCCCTGGGATCCTGGAGACCCAGTACTTC. This encodes CASRPPGILETQYF.

The chain is built from TRBV7-2 and TRBJ1-1; maybe TRBD1 (5 bases). CDR3 size: 16 residues. CDR1 is SGHTA, CDR2 FQGNSA, per germline. V lost 0 bases and J 5 bases, leaving 16 bases between the germline ends. The CDR3 DNA reads TGTGCCAGCAGCTTAGCCCTGGGTCTCGGGGGGACTGAAGCTTTCTTT. This gives the protein CASSLALGLGGTEAFF.

The chain carries TRBV7-8 and TRBJ1-3, with D unresolved. This CDR3 is 15 amino acids long. The V end was cut by 3 bases, the J end by 4 bases, with 13 bases between. Germline-derived CDR1 and CDR2 are SGHVS and FQNEAQ. CDR3 protein: CASSLGTGGGNTIYF. The CDR3 bases are TGTGCCAGCAGCTTGGGTACGGGAGGCGGAAACACCATATATTTT.

A single count supports this clone. This chain connects TRBV19 to TRBJ2-1; D may be TRBD2 (7 bases). The CDR3 spans 12 residues. The germline gives CDR1 LNHDA, CDR2 SQIVND (reference sequence). Deletions cut 3 bases from V and 10 bases from J, with 10 bases between. The CDR3 sequence: CASSMGGTEQFF. The CDR3 nucleotides are TGTGCCAGTAGTATGGGGGGGACAGAGCAGTTCTTC. Based on the CDR3 plus reference TRBV19 and TRBJ2-1, the full variable domain is DGGITQSPKYLFRKEGQNVTLSCEQNLNHDAMYWYRQDPGQGLRLIYYSQIVNDFQKGDIAEGYSVSREKKESFPLTVTSAQKNPTAFYLCASSMGGTEQFFGPGTRLTVL.

The rearrangement joins TRBV6-1 to TRBJ2-7; 8 positions agree with TRBD1. The CDR3 length is 17 residues. Germline trimming cut 0 bases from V and 4 bases from J; bases unmatched to any gene: 11. CDR1 is MNHNS, CDR2 SASEGT, per germline. The CDR3 nucleotides read TGTGCCAGCAGTGAAGCGCTCGGGCAGGGGGCAGTGTACGAGCAGTACTTC. This gives the protein CASSEALGQGAVYEQYF.

This clone was observed once. The chain is built from TRBV6-5 and TRBJ1-2, with a weak D call TRBD1 (5 bases). This CDR3 spans 12 amino acids. Trimming pared 7 bases from V and 4 bases from J, leaving 10 bases between. The germline gives CDR1 MNHEY, CDR2 SVGAGI. The CDR3 protein is CASTPGGYGYTF. The CDR3 region has the DNA TGTGCCAGCACCCCCGGGGGCTATGGCTACACCTTC.

This clone was counted a single time. This sequence joins TRBV19 and TRBJ1-2; D may be TRBD1 (6 bases). The CDR3 spans 15 residues. The V gene's germline CDR1 is LNHDA and CDR2 SQIVND (reference sequence). Trimming stripped 7 bases from V and 4 bases from J, with 19 bases between. The CDR3 loop is CASTTDRLTVYGYTF. The CDR3 nucleotides read TGTGCCAGTACCACCGACAGGCTCACGGTCTATGGCTACACCTTC.

The rearrangement uses TRBV19 and TRBJ2-3, with D possibly matching TRBD2 (5 bases). Germline assignment: CDR1 LNHDA and CDR2 SQIVND (reference sequence). The CDR3 has 14 amino acids. V was trimmed by 3 bases and J by 1 base, leaving 8 bases between them. The CDR3 is CASSMDGGTDTQYF. CDR3 DNA: TGTGCCAGTAGTATGGACGGGGGCACAGATACGCAGTATTTT.